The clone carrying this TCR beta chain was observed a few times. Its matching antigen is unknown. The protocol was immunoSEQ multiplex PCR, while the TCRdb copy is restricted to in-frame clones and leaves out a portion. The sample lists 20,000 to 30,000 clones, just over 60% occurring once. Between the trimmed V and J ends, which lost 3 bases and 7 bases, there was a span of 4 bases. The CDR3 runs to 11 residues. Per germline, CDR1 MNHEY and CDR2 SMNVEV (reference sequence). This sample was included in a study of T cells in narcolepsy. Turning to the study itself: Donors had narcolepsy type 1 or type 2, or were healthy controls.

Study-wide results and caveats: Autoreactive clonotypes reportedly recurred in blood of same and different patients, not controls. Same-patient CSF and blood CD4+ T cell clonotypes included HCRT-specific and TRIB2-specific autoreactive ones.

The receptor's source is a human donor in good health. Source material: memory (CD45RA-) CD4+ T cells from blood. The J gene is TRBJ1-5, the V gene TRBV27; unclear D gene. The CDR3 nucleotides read TGTGCCAGCAGTTTCAAGCAGCCCCAGCATTTT. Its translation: CASSFKQPQHF.